Below, 16 T cell receptor beta chains from the same sample are listed, as sequenced in a study of naive and memory T cell subsets. Two oligonucleotides, mixed equimolar, formed the beta constant-region primer covering TRBC1 and TRBC2. TCRdb re-called the UMI-ligation and nested PCR reads with MiXCR, one entry per CDR3 protein. The table lists 32,000 or so distinct CDR3 sequences, about 14% of them singletons, with roughly a fifth in the top ten. Input material: effector memory CD4+ T cells from blood. Subset given: effector memory, CD45RA- CD27-. These receptors came from a human donor in good health.

This clonotype was recorded a few times. V and J are TRBV20-1 and TRBJ1-4, with D unclear. V was cut by 6 bases and J by 6 bases, with 17 bases left in between. Germline V gene data show CDR1 as DFQATT and CDR2 as SNEGSKA (reference sequence). The CDR3 loop spans 14 amino acids. The CDR3 region has the DNA TGCAGTGCCCTTAGAGGGCAGAAAGATGAAAAACTGTTTTTT. It codes for CSALRGQKDEKLFF.

The chain links TRBV28 to TRBJ1-1; D gene unclear. Per the germline V gene, CDR1 is MDHEN and CDR2 is SYDVKM. V was clipped by 6 bases and J by 6 bases, with 11 bases between them. The CDR3 spans 12 residues. The CDR3 loop is CASRSHTAEAFF. CDR3 nucleotide sequence: TGTGCCAGCAGATCCCACACGGCTGAAGCTTTCTTT.

The CDR3 is CASSLGSGRPAHEQYF. CDR3 nucleotides: TGTGCCAGCAGCTTAGGGTCGGGGAGGCCGGCCCACGAGCAGTACTTC. V and J are TRBV7-9 and TRBJ2-7; a weak D match, TRBD2 (6 bases). V shed 1 base and J shed 5 bases, with 18 bases lying between them. Germline V CDR1 and CDR2: SEHNR, FQNEAQ (reference sequence). The CDR3 is 16 amino acids.

This clonotype was seen repeatedly, ten times or more. The gene calls are TRBV4-2 and TRBJ2-7; D unclear. Trimming stripped 0 bases from V and 0 bases from J, with 6 bases between. Germline V gene sequence: CDR1 LGHNA, CDR2 YNFKEQ. The CDR3 is made up of 14 amino acids. CDR3 region: CASSQEPNSYEQYF. The DNA of the CDR3 is TGTGCCAGCAGCCAAGAACCCAACTCCTACGAGCAGTACTTC.

In this sample, this clonotype turned up a few times. The chain links TRBV7-8 to TRBJ1-5; weak D call: TRBD1 (6 bases). Germline CDR1 reads SGHVS; CDR2 reads FQNEAQ. The V and J ends lost 7 bases and 0 bases respectively, with 19 bases between them. The CDR3 totals 17 residues. In DNA form, the CDR3 reads TGTGCCAGCACCCTAGGGGGTTGGGGCTATAGCAATCAGCCCCAGCATTTT. It translates to CASTLGGWGYSNQPQHF. Full variable domain (rest looked up from reference TRBV7-8 and TRBJ1-5): GAGVSQSPRYKVAKRGQDVALRCDPISGHVSLFWYQQALGQGPEFLTYFQNEAQLDKSGLPSDRFFAERPEGSVSTLKIQRTQQEDSAVYLCASTLGGWGYSNQPQHFGDGTRLSIL.

This sequence joins TRBV29-1 and TRBJ1-1; D unresolved. The length of the CDR3 is 11 residues. The V and J ends lost 5 bases and 6 bases respectively, with 10 bases between them. Looked up from germline, CDR1 is SQVTM and CDR2 is ANQGSEA. The CDR3 sequence is CSVTGGAEAFF. CDR3 DNA sequence: TGCAGCGTTACGGGCGGGGCTGAAGCTTTCTTT.

V usage is TRBV7-6 and J usage is TRBJ2-3, with 13 bases fitting TRBD2. With 5 bases clipped from V and 6 bases from J, the junction kept 8 bases outside the gene matches. This CDR3 comprises 16 residues. Germline CDR1 reads SGHVS; CDR2 reads FNYEAQ. CDR3 protein: CASSPRTSGRGDTQYF. The CDR3, as DNA: TGTGCCAGCAGCCCTCGGACTAGCGGGAGAGGGGATACGCAGTATTTT.

The sample holds a few counts of this clonotype. This chain joins TRBV20-1 and TRBJ2-1, with D perhaps TRBD2 (5 bases). CDR1 and CDR2 from the germline V gene are DFQATT and SNEGSKA (reference sequence). The V end lost 5 bases, the J end lost 3 bases, and 11 bases lay between the germline ends. The CDR3 runs 13 residues. Written as DNA, the CDR3 is TGCAGTGCTGGCGGAGACTACTACAATGAGCAGTTCTTC. This translates into CSAGGDYYNEQFF.

This rearrangement joins TRBV28 to TRBJ2-3; the match to TRBD2 covers 12 bases. The ends lost 4 bases at V and 1 base at J; junction bases unmatched: 3. The CDR3 loop spans 16 amino acids. CDR1 MDHEN and CDR2 SYDVKM come from the germline V gene. DNA of the CDR3: TGTGCCAGCAGTTCGACTAGCGGGAGTCGCACAGATACGCAGTATTTT. The encoded protein is CASSSTSGSRTDTQYF.

The chain employs TRBV15 and TRBJ2-2; D is possibly TRBD2 (6 bases). The CDR3 runs to 16 residues. Germline V gives CDR1 LNHNV, CDR2 YYDKDF (reference sequence). The ends were cut back, 3 bases at V and 7 bases at J, with 18 bases in the middle. For the CDR3, the DNA is TGTGCCACCAGCAGCGCAGTGGGGGGATTTGGCGGGGAGCTGTTTTTT. It encodes CATSSAVGGFGGELFF. The whole variable domain, filled in from reference TRBV15 and TRBJ2-2, reads DAMVIQNPRYQVTQFGKPVTLSCSQTLNHNVMYWYQQKSSQAPKLLFHYYDKDFNNEADTPDNFQSRRPNTSFCFLDIRSPGLGDTAMYLCATSSAVGGFGGELFFGEGSRLTVL.

This clonotype was observed a few times. The rearrangement joins TRBV5-5 to TRBJ2-5; perhaps TRBD1 as D (6 bases). This CDR3 region has 15 residues. CDR1 is SGHKS, CDR2 YYEKEE, per germline (reference sequence). Trimming cost V 0 bases and J 2 bases, with 11 bases left between them. CDR3 loop: CASSLVITGQETQYF. The CDR3 region has the DNA TGTGCCAGCAGCTTGGTAATCACAGGGCAAGAGACCCAGTACTTC.

This clonotype has a handful of counts. The CDR3, as DNA: TGCAGTGCTAGGGAACAGACGAACACCGGGGAGCTGTTTTTT. Encoded protein: CSAREQTNTGELFF. The chain employs TRBV20-1 and TRBJ2-2; no clear D gene. The CDR3 is 14 amino acids. V lost 3 bases and J 0 bases, leaving 8 bases between the germline ends. The germline CDR1 and CDR2 sequences are DFQATT and SNEGSKA (reference sequence).

The rearrangement uses TRBV5-4 and TRBJ2-1; 11 bases match TRBD2. In germline, CDR1 is SGHNT, CDR2 YYREEE (reference sequence). V trimming: 6 bases; J trimming: 0 bases; junction bases outside the gene matches: 14. The CDR3 spans 19 residues. CDR3 region: CASTKRVLAGVGSYNEQFF. DNA for the CDR3: TGTGCCAGCACCAAGCGGGTACTAGCGGGAGTAGGCTCCTACAATGAGCAGTTCTTC.

Relative to its sample, this clonotype is medium-sized. This chain connects TRBV7-2 to TRBJ2-3, with 9 positions matching TRBD2. CDR1 SGHTA and CDR2 FQGNSA come from the germline V gene. Germline trimming cut 2 bases from V and 3 bases from J; bases unmatched to any gene: 9. The CDR3 spans 17 residues. Here the CDR3 DNA reads TGTGCCAGCAGCTTAAAAGTAGTTACTAGCGGGACAGATACGCAGTATTTT. Protein sequence: CASSLKVVTSGTDTQYF.

This clonotype is termed medium-sized. This chain connects TRBV20-1 to TRBJ2-1; 14 positions agree with TRBD2. The CDR3 is 16 residues long. V was clipped by 6 bases and J by 0 bases; unmatched bases: 4. The germline V gene has CDR1 DFQATT and CDR2 SNEGSKA (reference sequence). The CDR3 bases are TGCAGTGCGGTGGGACTAGCGGGAGTCTCCTACAATGAGCAGTTCTTC. It is translated as CSAVGLAGVSYNEQFF.

The V and J genes are TRBV28 and TRBJ2-7; the match to TRBD1 covers 7 bases. The CDR3 contains 13 residues. After removal of 4 bases from V and 3 bases from J, the junction contained 3 bases not matched to a gene. Germline lookup yields CDR1 MDHEN and CDR2 SYDVKM. CDR3 protein: CASSWGQFYEQYF. CDR3 DNA: TGTGCCAGCAGTTGGGGACAGTTCTACGAGCAGTACTTC.